Shown below are 20 T cell receptor beta chains from a single sample sequenced in a study of shared clonotypes between healthy human individuals. CD45RO-negative cells were positively selected for CCR7, leaving out terminally differentiated effector memory CD45RA+ cells. The table came from immunoSEQ multiplex PCR; TCRdb's copy has only in-frame clones and leaves some out. This table has about 2.1 million clones, around 93% appearing once. The sequenced sample was naive CD8+ T cells from PBMCs. Receptors originate from a man aged 18 to 30 in good health. Some clones in this sample may be carry-over from other donors' samples.

The chain recombines TRBV9 with TRBJ2-1; TRBD2 aligns across 9 bases. Losses at the gene ends were 3 bases for V and 9 bases for J; bases not matched to a gene: 10. The CDR3 runs to 15 residues. Germline lookup yields CDR1 SGDLS and CDR2 YYNGEE. CDR3 sequence reads: CASSADTGTSFEQFF. CDR3 nucleotide sequence: TGTGCCAGCAGCGCCGACACCGGGACTAGCTTTGAGCAGTTCTTC.

J is TRBJ1-6 and V is TRBV2, with 10 bases lining up with TRBD1. The CDR3 is 15 amino acids. The ends lost 6 bases at V and 8 bases at J; junction bases unmatched: 7. Germline V lookup: CDR1 SNHLY, CDR2 FYNNEI. The CDR3 is CASRETGGVYSPLHF. CDR3 nucleotides: TGTGCCAGCAGGGAGACAGGGGGCGTCTATTCACCCCTCCACTTT. The whole variable domain, remainder taken from reference TRBV2 and TRBJ1-6, is EPEVTQTPSHQVTQMGQEVILRCVPISNHLYFYWYRQILGQKVEFLVSFYNNEISEKSEIFDDQFSVERPDGSNFTLKIRSTKLEDSAMYFCASRETGGVYSPLHFGNGTRLTVT.

This chain links TRBV4-2 with TRBJ2-2; D could derive from TRBD1 or TRBD2 (5 bases each). Germline V gene lookup returns CDR1 LGHNA and CDR2 YNFKEQ. The CDR3 runs to 16 residues. The V gene lost 4 bases and the J gene lost 7 bases, with 19 bases spanning the gap. In DNA form, the CDR3 reads TGTGCCAGCAGCCCCCTGGGGGTCAGAGGTGACGGGGAGCTGTTTTTT. Amino acids: CASSPLGVRGDGELFF.

The rearrangement uses TRBV9 and TRBJ1-1, with D uncertain. V gave up 3 bases and J gave up 4 bases, with 7 bases separating them. From germline, CDR1 is SGDLS and CDR2 YYNGEE. CDR3 length: 12 amino acids. CDR3 sequence (DNA): TGTGCCAGCAGCGCAGCCCTCACTGAAGCTTTCTTT. Translation: CASSAALTEAFF.

The rearrangement uses TRBV29-1 and TRBJ2-7; TRBD2 aligns across 14 bases. The CDR3 contains 16 residues. Per germline, CDR1 SQVTM and CDR2 ANQGSEA. The junction had 7 bases not matched to a gene; V was cut back by 6 bases and J by 0 bases. Here the CDR3 reads CSVGGLAGGLSYEQYF. Written as DNA, the CDR3 is TGCAGCGTGGGAGGACTAGCGGGGGGACTCTCCTACGAGCAGTACTTC.

This clone has only one observation. V is TRBV11-3 and J is TRBJ2-2; D is undetermined. The CDR3 loop spans 13 amino acids. In germline, CDR1 is SGHNT, CDR2 YENEEA. Trimming stripped 2 bases from V and 6 bases from J, with 7 bases between. The CDR3 here is CASSLPGAGELFF. For the CDR3, the DNA is TGTGCCAGCAGCTTACCTGGGGCCGGGGAGCTGTTTTTT.

This chain joins TRBV2 and TRBJ2-7, with a possible D match to TRBD2 (5 bases). V was cut by 3 bases and J by 2 bases, with 11 bases left in between. Germline CDR1 SNHLY, CDR2 FYNNEI. CDR3 size: 14 residues. The CDR3 sequence: CASSDRTWPYEQYF. DNA of the CDR3: TGTGCCAGCAGTGATCGGACTTGGCCCTACGAGCAGTACTTC.

This clone was picked up one time. This sequence joins TRBV19 and TRBJ2-3, with D tentatively TRBD1 or TRBD2 (5 bases each). V was shortened by 6 bases and J by 2 bases, with 18 bases between the two germline ends. The CDR3 loop spans 16 amino acids. Germline lookup yields CDR1 LNHDA and CDR2 SQIVND (reference sequence). CDR3 bases: TGTGCCAGTAGCGTCGGGGCAGACTTTTACACAGATACGCAGTATTTT. Amino acid sequence: CASSVGADFYTDTQYF.

DNA of the CDR3: TGCGCCAGCAGCGATCAGACAGGGGGATACGAGCAGTACTTC. Its translation: CASSDQTGGYEQYF. J is TRBJ2-7 and V is TRBV4-3; 9 nucleotides agree with TRBD1. Germline CDR1 LGHNA, CDR2 YSLEER. Trimming took 5 bases from V and 4 from J; bases not matched to a gene: 6. CDR3 length: 14 amino acids.

J is TRBJ2-7 and V is TRBV9; D is possibly TRBD1 or TRBD2 (6 bases each). Trimming stripped 3 bases from V and 4 bases from J, with 17 bases between. This CDR3 has 15 amino acids. Germline assignment: CDR1 SGDLS and CDR2 YYNGEE. The CDR3 DNA reads TGTGCCAGCAGCGAGGGGGGAGGCTCACATTACGAGCAGTACTTC. Its protein is CASSEGGGSHYEQYF.

The chain combines TRBV27 with TRBJ2-1; possibly TRBD1 for D (6 bases). Germline-derived CDR1 and CDR2 are MNHEY and SMNVEV (reference sequence). V gave up 7 bases and J gave up 7 bases, with 11 bases separating them. CDR3 length: 12 amino acids. The CDR3 protein is CASKDQGNEQFF. In DNA, the CDR3 is TGTGCCAGCAAGGATCAGGGGAATGAGCAGTTCTTC.

The chain links TRBV4-1 to TRBJ2-1; D may be TRBD1 (6 bases). The germline gives CDR1 MGHRA, CDR2 YSYEKL. This CDR3 contains 16 residues. With 1 base removed from V and 2 bases from J, the gap between germline ends came to 12 bases. The CDR3 DNA is TGCGCCAGCAGCCAAGCCTTACAGGGACCCTACAATGAGCAGTTCTTC. Its translation: CASSQALQGPYNEQFF.

This clone was found once. The J gene is TRBJ1-6, the V gene TRBV27; D gene ambiguous. CDR1 MNHEY and CDR2 SMNVEV come from the germline V gene (reference sequence). The CDR3 has 15 amino acids. Between the trimmed V and J ends, which lost 1 base and 8 bases, there was a span of 12 bases. The CDR3 coding sequence is TGTGCCAGCAGTTTATTGGGCGGATTTGATTCACCCCTCCACTTT. It codes for CASSLLGGFDSPLHF.

The rearrangement joins TRBV11-2 to TRBJ2-1; D possibly corresponds to TRBD2 (6 bases). V was cut by 6 bases and J by 3 bases, with 18 bases left in between. The CDR3 consists of 16 residues. Germline V gives CDR1 SGHAT, CDR2 FQNNGV. The CDR3 sequence is CASSPPGLAYYNEQFF. DNA for the CDR3: TGTGCCAGCAGTCCCCCGGGGCTAGCGTACTACAATGAGCAGTTCTTC.

This chain's CDR3 is CASSLGRDRVGDEQFF. CDR3 DNA: TGTGCCAGCAGTTTAGGTAGGGACAGGGTAGGCGATGAGCAGTTCTTC. This rearrangement joins TRBV27 to TRBJ2-1, with TRBD1 identical over 9 bases. This CDR3 region has 16 residues. The V gene end was trimmed by 2 bases and the J gene end by 8 bases; junction bases not matched to a gene: 10. From germline, CDR1 is MNHEY and CDR2 SMNVEV (reference sequence).

The chain carries TRBV2 and TRBJ1-2; TRBD1 matches 8 bases. The CDR3 sequence is 15 residues long. V lost 5 bases to trimming and J lost 4 bases; unmatched junction nucleotides: 9. Germline V CDR1 and CDR2: SNHLY, FYNNEI. The CDR3 here is CASSQGAGRAYGYTF. In DNA form, the CDR3 reads TGTGCCAGCAGTCAGGGGGCCGGGCGGGCCTATGGCTACACCTTC.

The V and J genes are TRBV4-3 and TRBJ2-7; 7 bases align to TRBD2. Germline V CDR1 and CDR2: LGHNA, YSLEER. J gave up 3 bases and V 4 bases, and 6 bases lay outside the gene matches. The CDR3 totals 14 residues. This chain's CDR3 is CASSLAGGDYEQYF. The CDR3 DNA reads as TGCGCCAGCAGCCTCGCTGGGGGGGACTACGAGCAGTACTTC.

This clone was counted a single time. The V gene is TRBV7-9, the J gene TRBJ1-2; TRBD1 matches 8 bases. The CDR3 loop spans 16 amino acids. Per the germline V gene, CDR1 is SEHNR and CDR2 is FQNEAQ (reference sequence). Trimming took 3 bases from V and 0 from J; bases not matched to a gene: 6. Written as DNA, the CDR3 is TGTGCCAGCAGCTTCGACAGGGGTGAAGCTAACTATGGCTACACCTTC. This translates into CASSFDRGEANYGYTF.

The chain joins TRBV5-6 to TRBJ2-1, with D unresolved. V lost 3 bases, J lost 8 bases, and 9 bases lay in between. CDR3 length equals 12 residues. From germline, CDR1 is SGHDT and CDR2 YYEEEE. The CDR3 region has the DNA TGTGCCAGCAGCTCCACTCGGGATGAGCAGTTCTTC. It yields the protein CASSSTRDEQFF.

The V gene is TRBV11-2, the J gene TRBJ2-7; D uncertain. The germline V gene encodes CDR1 SGHAT and CDR2 FQNNGV. Between the trimmed V and J ends, which lost 2 bases and 6 bases, there was a span of 14 bases. The CDR3 covers 14 residues. CDR3 sequence reads: CASSLRLDPAEQYF. The CDR3 region has the DNA TGTGCCAGCAGCTTAAGGTTGGATCCCGCCGAGCAGTACTTC.